The 21 T cell receptor beta chains given below trace back to one sample, sequenced in a study of blood T cells in healthy people across ages (dated by TCRdb to between 2014 and 2016). Library generation was performed with 5' RACE. Reads for this sample came from an Illumina HiSeq 2500. A second PCR of roughly 7 to 11 cycles was performed with a sample-barcoded 5' primer and a J-beta primer mix. The public reads were reprocessed in TCRdb via fastp at Q25 and MiXCR, keeping in-frame beta chains. When rows share a CDR3 protein, they turn into one entry using the most common DNA and genes. The sample has about 930,000 distinct CDR3 sequences on record, roughly 29% of them singletons. The top ten clonotypes cover roughly 10% of the sample. These records were also assigned to another study, of T cells of mothers and their children.

The sequenced sample was blood. These TCRs come from a middle-aged woman in good health.

This clonotype was detected only a few times. This chain joins TRBV30 and TRBJ2-7, with a tentative D call TRBD1 (6 bases). Trimming removed 4 bases at V and 3 bases at J, with 16 bases between. Germline CDR1 reads GTSNPN; CDR2 reads SVGIG (reference sequence). The CDR3 is 14 amino acids. The CDR3 loop is CAWMPEQGNYEQYF. The CDR3 coding sequence is TGTGCCTGGATGCCGGAACAGGGAAACTACGAGCAGTACTTC. Filled out from reference TRBV30 and TRBJ2-7, the complete variable domain reads SQTIHQWPATLVQPVGSPLSLECTVEGTSNPNLYWYRQAAGRGLQLLFYSVGIGQISSEVPQNLSASRPQDRQFILSSKKLLLSDSGFYLCAWMPEQGNYEQYFGPGTRLTVT.

This clonotype was found many times. The V call is TRBV20-1, the J call TRBJ1-1; no reliable D call. This CDR3 has 12 residues. CDR1 DFQATT and CDR2 SNEGSKA come from the germline V gene (reference sequence). The V end was cut by 4 bases, the J end by 2 bases, with 8 bases between. The CDR3 DNA follows: TGCAGTGCTATGGGTCCTAACACTGAAGCTTTCTTT. This translates into CSAMGPNTEAFF.

This clonotype was found a few times. This sequence joins TRBV12-3 or TRBV12-4 and TRBJ2-1; either TRBD1 or TRBD2 may fit D (5 bases each). Trimming took 7 bases from V and 2 from J, leaving 15 bases between them. There are 15 residues in the CDR3. The CDR3 DNA sequence: TGTGCCAGCACCTTCGGGACCGTCGCCTACAATGAGCAGTTCTTC. As protein: CASTFGTVAYNEQFF.

V and J are TRBV7-9 and TRBJ1-1; 9 bases align to TRBD1. This CDR3 contains 16 residues. Losses at the gene ends were 3 bases for V and 1 base for J; bases not matched to a gene: 6. Germline CDR1 SEHNR, CDR2 FQNEAQ (reference sequence). The CDR3 sequence: CASSLDPGQGNTEAFF. The CDR3 nucleotides are TGTGCCAGCAGCTTGGATCCGGGACAGGGGAACACTGAAGCTTTCTTT.

This clonotype has a handful of counts. The chain is built from TRBV2 and TRBJ2-2, with 11 nucleotides matching TRBD2. V gave up 2 bases and J gave up 2 bases; unmatched junction bases: 4. Per the germline V gene, CDR1 is SNHLY and CDR2 is FYNNEI. The CDR3 loop spans 17 amino acids. CDR3 coding DNA: TGTGCCAGCAGTGAATCTAGCGGGGGGACTAACACCGGGGAGCTGTTTTTT. Its protein is CASSESSGGTNTGELFF. The entire variable domain, with the rest obtained from reference TRBV2 and TRBJ2-2, is as follows: EPEVTQTPSHQVTQMGQEVILRCVPISNHLYFYWYRQILGQKVEFLVSFYNNEISEKSEIFDDQFSVERPDGSNFTLKIRSTKLEDSAMYFCASSESSGGTNTGELFFGEGSRLTVL.

This clonotype was observed many times. The V and J genes are TRBV30 and TRBJ1-1; weak D call: TRBD1 (6 bases). The CDR3 is 15 amino acids. Germline CDR1 and CDR2: GTSNPN and SVGIG (reference sequence). V lost 3 bases, J lost 2 bases, and 16 bases lay in between. CDR3 sequence reads: CAWSGDRFGNTEAFF. The CDR3 nucleotides are TGTGCCTGGAGCGGCGACAGGTTCGGAAACACTGAAGCTTTCTTT.

This clonotype was seen a few times. At one end, the junction sequence differs from germline, possibly due to a read error. The chain links TRBV20-1 to TRBJ2-5; D could derive from TRBD1 or TRBD2 (5 bases each). CDR3 length equals 13 residues. Per germline, CDR1 DFQATT and CDR2 SNEGSKA (reference sequence). CDR3 sequence (DNA): TGCAGTACTAGAGATCCAGGGAAAGAGACCCAGTACTTC. This sequence encodes CSTRDPGKETQYF.

This clonotype was observed many times. The junction and the germline gene differ at one end; a read error may be behind it. This chain joins TRBV7-9 and TRBJ2-5, with D tentatively TRBD1 (7 bases). CDR3 length: 13 residues. The germline V gene has CDR1 SEHNR and CDR2 FQNEAQ (reference sequence). The CDR3 region has the DNA TGTGCCAGCAGCGGAGGGGGCCAAGGGACCCAGTACTTC. Amino acids: CASSGGGQGTQYF. Full variable domain (remainder filled in from reference TRBV7-9 and TRBJ2-5): DTGVSQNPRHKITKRGQNVTFRCDPISEHNRLYWYRQTLGQGPEFLTYFQNEAQLEKSRLLSDRFSAERPKGSFSTLEIQRTEQGDSAMYLCASSGGGQGTQYFGPGTRLLVL.

The genes are TRBV28 and TRBJ1-2; TRBD1 matches at 10 bases. The CDR3 is made up of 14 amino acids. Germline CDR1 MDHEN, CDR2 SYDVKM. Trimming at V came to 2 bases and at J to 8 bases, leaving 5 bases not matched to a gene. CDR3: CASSLRQGAGGYTF. The CDR3, as DNA: TGTGCCAGCAGTTTACGACAGGGGGCAGGAGGCTACACCTTC.

J is TRBJ1-4 and V is TRBV6-5; D possibly corresponds to TRBD1 (6 bases). The CDR3 totals 17 residues. Per the germline V gene, CDR1 is MNHEY and CDR2 is SVGAGI. V was cut by 4 bases and J by 3 bases, with 18 bases left in between. CDR3 sequence (DNA): TGTGCCAGCAGTTCCCGAACAGGGATAAGGGCTAATGAAAAACTGTTTTTT. It yields the protein CASSSRTGIRANEKLFF.

The chain uses TRBV18 and TRBJ2-1, with TRBD1 matching over 11 bases. Germline loops: CDR1 KGHSH, CDR2 LQKENI. This CDR3 comprises 18 residues. Trimming at V came to 1 base and at J to 5 bases, leaving 10 bases not matched to a gene. The CDR3 DNA sequence: TGTGCCAGCTCACCACGAGTGCCCGGACAGGGGGCCCACAATGAGCAGTTCTTC. It is translated as CASSPRVPGQGAHNEQFF. The full variable domain, completed using reference TRBV18 and TRBJ2-1, is NAGVMQNPRHLVRRRGQEARLRCSPMKGHSHVYWYRQLPEEGLKFMVYLQKENIIDESGMPKERFSAEFPKEGPSILRIQQVVRGDSAAYFCASSPRVPGQGAHNEQFFGPGTRLTVL.

On this clonotype: Sequence at one end of the junction differs from germline and may be a read error. V is TRBV20-1 and J is TRBJ1-1, with unresolved D. The CDR3 runs 13 residues. The germline V gene encodes CDR1 DFQATT and CDR2 SNEGSKA (reference sequence). The CDR3 sequence: CSARHAANIEAFF. Written as DNA, the CDR3 is TGCAGTGCTAGACACGCCGCCAACATTGAAGCCTTCTTT.

Comment on this clonotype: This may be a read error, as it is one base from a much larger clone. The CDR3 coding sequence is TGCAGTGCTAGAGACAGGACTAGAGGGCGCGAGCAGTACTTC. It is translated as CSARDRTRGREQYF. V is TRBV20-1 and J is TRBJ2-4; 7 bases map to TRBD2. With the DNA end fitting TRBJ2-7 better, the J assignment may be wrong. Germline values: CDR1 DFQATT, CDR2 SNEGSKA (reference sequence). The length of the CDR3 is 14 residues.

This clonotype was seen more than once but under ten times. The V and J genes are TRBV7-2 and TRBJ1-4; D is unresolved. The CDR3 consists of 14 residues. V lost 5 bases, J lost 5 bases, and 12 bases lay in between. CDR1 is SGHTA and CDR2 is FQGNSA in the germline V gene. The CDR3: CASSGYGPNEKLFF. In nucleotides, the CDR3 is TGTGCCAGCAGCGGGTACGGACCGAATGAAAAACTGTTTTTT.

Worth noting for this clonotype: The CDR3 ends on some other residue instead of the conserved phenylalanine or tryptophan, so this is likely a read error. The limits of the CDR3 on the DNA are not certain, so only TCRdb's listed CDR3 is given. The rearrangement joins TRBV6-1 to TRBJ2-1; TRBD1, the D gene given by the table, was not confirmed from the DNA. CDR1 and CDR2 (germline): MNHNS, SASEGT. Both ends counted, the CDR3 spans 16 residues. The CDR3 loop reads CASSEGELGWGYTFGS.

Details on this clonotype: A much bigger clone sits one base away, suggesting this may be a read error. The CDR3 spells CASSKGAGGIYEQYF. The CDR3 DNA is TGTGCCAGCAGTAAGGGGGCAGGGGGGATCTACGAGCAGTACTTC. V is TRBV28 and J is TRBJ2-7; a weak D match, TRBD1 (7 bases). This CDR3 comprises 15 residues. Trimming cost V 5 bases and J 3 bases, with 17 bases left between them. Germline V lookup: CDR1 MDHEN, CDR2 SYDVKM.

The CDR3 reads CASSATRGGQGTDTQYF. The CDR3 DNA sequence: TGTGCCAGCTCAGCCACACGTGGAGGGCAGGGAACAGATACGCAGTATTTT. J is TRBJ2-3 and V is TRBV18, with D perhaps TRBD2 (6 bases). Germline CDR1 and CDR2: KGHSH and LQKENI. CDR3 length equals 17 residues. The V and J ends lost 5 bases and 3 bases respectively, with 21 bases between them.

Of note for this clonotype: A read error may explain this, as a much larger clone is one base away. CDR3 residues: CASSWAGANNEQFF. The DNA for the CDR3 is TGTGCCAGCAGTTGGGCGGGGGCCAACAATGAGCAGTTCTTC. The rearrangement uses TRBV27 and TRBJ2-1; weak D call: TRBD2 (7 bases). The V end lost 4 bases, the J end lost 5 bases, and 12 bases lay between the germline ends. CDR1 MNHEY and CDR2 SMNVEV come from the germline V gene (reference sequence). This CDR3 comprises 14 residues.

In this sample, this clonotype turned up many times. This chain joins TRBV20-1 and TRBJ2-1, with 8 bases fitting TRBD2. The V and J ends lost 6 bases and 10 bases, in that order; junction bases with no gene match: 17. Germline CDR1 and CDR2: DFQATT and SNEGSKA (reference sequence). This CDR3 spans 15 amino acids. In nucleotides, the CDR3 is TGCAGTGCCGAATTGCCGGGGGGGATTTTCGGCGAGCAGTTCTTC. Translation: CSAELPGGIFGEQFF.

In this sample, this clonotype turned up many times. This chain uses TRBV24-1 with TRBJ2-1, with 7 positions matching TRBD1. Germline CDR1 is KGHDR and CDR2 is SFDVKD. After removal of 4 bases from V and 4 bases from J, the junction contained 6 bases not matched to a gene. This CDR3 comprises 15 residues. The CDR3 DNA reads TGTGCCACCAGTGACTCGGACAGGATTTACAATGAGCAGTTCTTC. Its translation: CATSDSDRIYNEQFF.

The chain uses TRBV5-4 and TRBJ2-7; D might be TRBD2 (6 bases). This CDR3 is 15 amino acids long. The germline V and J ends were trimmed by 0 bases and 2 bases, with 12 bases remaining between them. Looked up from germline, CDR1 is SGHNT and CDR2 is YYREEE (reference sequence). The CDR3 here is CASSLERATPYEQYF. CDR3 nucleotides: TGTGCCAGCAGCTTGGAGCGGGCGACCCCCTACGAGCAGTACTTC.